Each of the 27 T cell receptor beta chains below was sequenced from the same sample in a study of blood T cell repertoires in COVID-19 (dated by TCRdb to the early 2020s). The library was prepared using the immunoSEQ multiplex PCR assay. TCRdb's version of the immuneACCESS table is confined to in-frame rearrangements and falls short of the full clone set. An unresolved V gene accounts for under half of the shortfall where checked; the remainder is of unknown origin. The sample data list 150,000 to 200,000 clones, and approximately 86% of these were observed just once. More than 4.5% of the sample lies in the top ten. The specimen was PBMCs or T cells enriched from blood (not recorded which). The receptors stem from an older woman with acute COVID-19.

The chain carries TRBV7-9 and TRBJ1-1, with 7 bases that match TRBD1. In germline, CDR1 is SEHNR, CDR2 FQNEAQ (reference sequence). The CDR3 consists of 11 residues. Trimming cost V 5 bases and J 10 bases; bases outside gene matches: 4. The CDR3 sequence: CASSIRQGAFF. CDR3 coding DNA: TGTGCCAGCAGCATCCGACAGGGAGCTTTCTTT.

V gene TRBV7-9 combines with J gene TRBJ1-1; 8 bases fit TRBD1. In germline, CDR1 is SEHNR, CDR2 FQNEAQ (reference sequence). J lost 3 bases, V lost 3 bases, and 6 bases had no gene match. The CDR3 extends over 15 amino acids. The chain's CDR3 is CASSFPTGVDTEAFF. The CDR3 nucleotides are TGTGCCAGCAGCTTCCCGACAGGGGTTGACACTGAAGCTTTCTTT.

The CDR3 region has the DNA TGTGCCAGCAGCTTAGGCCCGGATTTCAGGGTGCAGAACTATGGCTACACCTTC. It codes for CASSLGPDFRVQNYGYTF. The rearrangement joins TRBV11-3 to TRBJ1-2; D possibly corresponds to TRBD1 (5 bases). Trimming took 1 base from V and 2 from J, leaving 20 bases between them. The CDR3 sequence is 18 residues long. CDR1 is SGHNT and CDR2 is YENEEA in the germline V gene.

The V call is TRBV5-8, the J call TRBJ1-2, with 8 positions matching TRBD1. Germline CDR1 and CDR2: SGHTS and YDEGEE. The CDR3 is 15 residues long. The J segment lost 5 bases and the V segment lost 0 bases, leaving 6 bases of the junction unmatched. The CDR3 coding sequence is TGTGCCAGCAGCTTGGCCGACAGGGGAGGGTATGGCTACACCTTC. It encodes CASSLADRGGYGYTF.

The DNA for the CDR3 is TGTGCCAGCAGTGACAACACAGATACGCAGTATTTT. Translation gives CASSDNTDTQYF. The chain has TRBV2 and TRBJ2-3; no definite D call. The CDR3 loop spans 12 amino acids. V lost 3 bases to trimming and J lost 2 bases, with 3 bases between them. CDR1 is SNHLY and CDR2 is FYNNEI in the germline V gene.

To note about this clone: It may be a read error: a sequence one base away is much more abundant. The chain employs TRBV30 and TRBJ1-5, with D possibly TRBD1 on 6 matching bases. Germline CDR1 reads GTSNPN; CDR2 reads SVGIG (reference sequence). Trimming shortened V by 2 bases and J by 6 bases, and 11 bases separated the two germline ends. The CDR3 runs to 13 residues. In DNA, the CDR3 is TGTGCCTGGAGTACCCAGGGGAGTCAGCCCCAGCATTTT. Encoded protein: CAWSTQGSQPQHF.

J is TRBJ1-4 and V is TRBV18, with 7 bases that match TRBD1. The CDR3 has 14 residues. Germline assignment: CDR1 KGHSH and CDR2 LQKENI. V shed 3 bases, J shed 6 bases, and the junction held 4 bases outside the gene matches. This CDR3 reads CASSPGQPDEKLFF. The CDR3, as DNA: TGTGCCAGCTCACCGGGACAGCCTGATGAAAAACTGTTTTTT.

The V call is TRBV3-1 (or the pseudogene TRBV3-2), the J call TRBJ1-1, with 7 bases aligning to TRBD1. The V gene's germline CDR1 is LGHDT and CDR2 YNNKEL (reference sequence). The CDR3 length is 13 residues. J was trimmed by 7 bases and V by 4 bases; bases with no gene match: 6. DNA of the CDR3: TGTGCCAGCAGCCGACAGGGATCTCATGAAGCTTTCTTT. Amino acids: CASSRQGSHEAFF.

In this sample, this clone turned up once. V usage is TRBV2 and J usage is TRBJ1-5; 9 bases are shared with TRBD1. Germline CDR1 is SNHLY and CDR2 is FYNNEI. V lost 6 bases and J lost 4; bases outside the gene matches: 10. This CDR3 spans 16 amino acids. The DNA of the CDR3 is TGTGCCAGCAGGGCGTGGGGACAGGGTAGGAATCAGCCCCAGCATTTT. This translates into CASRAWGQGRNQPQHF.

This clone was counted between two and nine times. The gene calls are TRBV19 and TRBJ1-5, with 9 bases identical to TRBD1. The V gene's germline CDR1 is LNHDA and CDR2 SQIVND (reference sequence). CDR3 length: 15 amino acids. V trimming: 5 bases; J trimming: 2 bases; junction bases outside the gene matches: 4. The CDR3 reads CASSPGDRGNQPQHF. Written as DNA, the CDR3 is TGTGCCAGTAGTCCAGGGGACAGGGGCAATCAGCCCCAGCATTTT.

This sequence joins TRBV11-2 and TRBJ2-7; 9 bases match TRBD2. The CDR3 has 17 residues. Germline-derived CDR1 and CDR2 are SGHAT and FQNNGV. V was clipped by 5 bases and J by 0 bases; unmatched bases: 11. The DNA for the CDR3 is TGTGCCAGCAGCCCCCGCGGTAGCGGGGGATTCTCCTACGAGCAGTACTTC. Translating it yields CASSPRGSGGFSYEQYF.

This clone occurred a few times. The rearrangement uses TRBV19 and TRBJ1-2, with 8 bases matching TRBD1. Germline lookup yields CDR1 LNHDA and CDR2 SQIVND (reference sequence). This CDR3 is 15 amino acids long. The junction had 5 bases not matched to a gene; V was cut back by 3 bases and J by 2 bases. This CDR3 is CASSISPGGNYGYTF. CDR3 in DNA: TGTGCCAGTAGTATTTCTCCAGGGGGCAACTATGGCTACACCTTC.

This sequence joins TRBV6-2 or TRBV6-3 and TRBJ2-3; 8 nucleotides align to TRBD2. The CDR3 consists of 17 residues. V gave up 2 bases and J gave up 2 bases; unmatched junction bases: 9. Germline V gives CDR1 MNHEY, CDR2 SVGEGT. The DNA of the CDR3 is TGTGCCAGCAGTTACCCTGCCCAGCGGGGGCCCACAGATACGCAGTATTTT. The encoded protein is CASSYPAQRGPTDTQYF.

The chain joins TRBV19 to TRBJ1-5, with D possibly TRBD1 on 5 matching bases. Germline assignment: CDR1 LNHDA and CDR2 SQIVND (reference sequence). V was cut by 2 bases and J by 3 bases, with 17 bases left in between. This CDR3 is built from 17 residues. In DNA form, the CDR3 reads TGTGCCAGTAGTATACCCCTTAGGGCAGGGCCCAATCAGCCCCAGCATTTT. Translated: CASSIPLRAGPNQPQHF.

The V call is TRBV5-6, the J call TRBJ1-3; unclear D gene. Looked up from germline, CDR1 is SGHDT and CDR2 is YYEEEE. V lost 0 bases and J lost 1, with 11 bases in between. The CDR3 is 16 amino acids. CDR3: CASSLVGLESGNTIYF. CDR3 DNA: TGTGCCAGCAGCTTGGTCGGACTCGAGTCTGGAAACACCATATATTTT.

This sequence joins TRBV4-2 and TRBJ2-5; D possibly corresponds to TRBD2 (6 bases). The V gene lost 0 bases and the J gene lost 2 bases, with 10 bases spanning the gap. The CDR3 loop spans 15 amino acids. The germline V gene encodes CDR1 LGHNA and CDR2 YNFKEQ. The CDR3 region is CASSQDWTKQETQYF. Written as DNA, the CDR3 is TGTGCCAGCAGCCAAGATTGGACTAAGCAAGAGACCCAGTACTTC.

Many counts were recorded for this clone. The V gene is TRBV19, the J gene TRBJ1-1; no definite D call. Per germline, CDR1 LNHDA and CDR2 SQIVND (reference sequence). Trimming stripped 6 bases from V and 4 bases from J, with 18 bases between. CDR3 length equals 15 residues. As DNA, the CDR3 is TGTGCCAGTAGGGGTGGGCACGGTGGTAGCACTGAAGCTTTCTTT. It codes for CASRGGHGGSTEAFF.

The V call is TRBV6-2 or TRBV6-3, the J call TRBJ2-1, with 12 bases aligning to TRBD2. The germline CDR1 and CDR2 sequences are MNHEY and SVGEGT. This CDR3 comprises 14 residues. Trimming took 6 bases from V and 5 from J; bases not matched to a gene: 2. CDR3 nucleotides: TGTGCCAGCAGCCGACTAGCGGGGGACAATGAGCAGTTCTTC. Amino acid sequence: CASSRLAGDNEQFF.

The V gene is TRBV7-2, the J gene TRBJ1-6; D gene ambiguous. The V end was cut by 1 base, the J end by 10 bases, with 14 bases between. Germline lookup yields CDR1 SGHTA and CDR2 FQGNSA. This CDR3 spans 15 amino acids. In nucleotides, the CDR3 is TGTGCCAGCAGCTTAGAAGGGTTCGGAGGATCACCCCTCCACTTT. Translating gives CASSLEGFGGSPLHF.

The rearrangement links TRBV9 to TRBJ2-2; 8 bases fit TRBD1. The V gene end was trimmed by 5 bases and the J gene end by 6 bases; junction bases not matched to a gene: 3. Germline V gene lookup returns CDR1 SGDLS and CDR2 YYNGEE. This CDR3 has 13 residues. The CDR3 nucleotides read TGTGCCAGCAGACCAGGGGGCCCCGGGGAGCTGTTTTTT. Its protein product is CASRPGGPGELFF.

This clone was counted a few times. The V gene is TRBV3-1 (or the pseudogene TRBV3-2), the J gene TRBJ2-5, with 11 bases lining up with TRBD1. Per germline, CDR1 LGHDT and CDR2 YNNKEL (reference sequence). V was pared by 6 bases and J by 4 bases, with 7 bases of the junction left unmatched. This CDR3 region has 15 residues. CDR3 sequence (DNA): TGTGCCAGCAGTCCTGGACAGGGGGCTATAGAGACCCAGTACTTC. It codes for CASSPGQGAIETQYF.

The chain joins TRBV5-1 to TRBJ2-1, with TRBD2 matching over 13 bases. Germline V gives CDR1 SGHRS, CDR2 YFSETQ. CDR3 length equals 19 residues. The junction had 9 bases not matched to a gene; V was cut back by 3 bases and J by 0 bases. In DNA, the CDR3 is TGCGCCAGCAGCTCACCCGGGACTAGCGGGGACCCCTCCTACAATGAGCAGTTCTTC. Protein: CASSSPGTSGDPSYNEQFF.

The chain employs TRBV28 and TRBJ1-1; unclear D gene. The CDR3 has 16 residues. V lost 6 bases and J lost 1, with 18 bases in between. The germline gives CDR1 MDHEN, CDR2 SYDVKM. The CDR3 here is CASSPPRSIENTEAFF. CDR3 sequence (DNA): TGTGCCAGCAGCCCACCGAGAAGTATTGAGAACACTGAAGCTTTCTTT.

V is TRBV5-1 and J is TRBJ1-6, with a weak D call TRBD1 (6 bases). Germline V gene data show CDR1 as SGHRS and CDR2 as YFSETQ. Trimming took 7 bases from V and 9 from J, leaving 17 bases between them. CDR3 length: 14 residues. The CDR3 DNA is TGCGCCAGCGCTTTGCAGGGGATGGGTTCACCCCTCCACTTT. Translated: CASALQGMGSPLHF.

This clone occurred a few times. The genes are TRBV4-3 and TRBJ2-1; D remains ambiguous. The CDR3 sequence is 13 residues long. Germline CDR1 is LGHNA and CDR2 is YSLEER. The V gene lost 1 base and the J gene lost 4 bases, with 5 bases spanning the gap. The CDR3 spells CASSQALYNEQFF. CDR3 sequence (DNA): TGCGCCAGCAGCCAAGCCCTATACAATGAGCAGTTCTTC.

The CDR3 DNA follows: TGCAGCGTTGGCGCTAGCGGGGAGGCCGGGGAGCTGTTTTTT. Protein sequence: CSVGASGEAGELFF. The chain uses TRBV29-1 and TRBJ2-2; 9 bases match TRBD2. V was pared by 4 bases and J by 6 bases, with 6 bases of the junction left unmatched. Germline values: CDR1 SQVTM, CDR2 ANQGSEA. The CDR3 totals 14 residues.

The chain uses TRBV5-5 and TRBJ2-3; no definite D call. CDR1 is SGHKS and CDR2 is YYEKEE in the germline V gene (reference sequence). V was trimmed by 4 bases and J by 2 bases, leaving 14 bases between them. This CDR3 is 15 amino acids long. CDR3: CASSIFGGATDTQYF. The DNA of the CDR3 is TGTGCCAGCAGCATTTTTGGCGGTGCCACAGATACGCAGTATTTT.